This entry lists 13 T cell receptor beta chains sequenced from one sample in a study of tumor-infiltrating lymphocytes in primary liver carcinoma. The researchers produced TCR beta cDNA from 400 to 650 ng total RNA with a constant-region primer. Amplification in three nested multiplex PCR rounds with slightly modified ARM-PCR gave rise to TCR beta libraries. The first two PCR rounds used TRBV1-TRBV30 primers with a Cbeta primer, roughly 10 cycles each. TCRdb itself ran the multiplex PCR reads through MiXCR, one entry per CDR3 protein. The table shows about 310,000 distinct CDR3 sequences, with 45% to 70% occurring only once. Both blood RNA, taken from unsorted whole blood, and germline DNA were extracted. Sequencing was performed on peripheral blood. The receptors were gathered from a woman aged 25-40 years with primary liver carcinoma and hepatitis B virus infection.

This clonotype has a count of ten or more. This chain connects TRBV29-1 to TRBJ2-5; possibly TRBD1 for D (5 bases). The ends were cut back, 8 bases at V and 7 bases at J, with 20 bases in the middle. The CDR3 totals 13 residues. CDR1 and CDR2 from the germline V gene are SQVTM and ANQGSEA. CDR3 DNA: TGCAGCACAGGTCACAATCCCCGTGGGACCCAGTACTTC. Its protein is CSTGHNPRGTQYF. Looking up the rest from reference TRBV29-1 and TRBJ2-5 gives the full variable domain: SAVISQKPSRDICQRGTSLTIQCQVDSQVTMMFWYRQQPGQSLTLIATANQGSEATYESGFVIDKFPISRPNLTFSTLTVSNMSPEDSSIYLCSTGHNPRGTQYFGPGTRLLVL.

Of note for this clonotype: Given a much more abundant clone one base away, this may be a read error. The CDR3 spells CASSLVWTDTQYF. The CDR3 nucleotides read TGTGCCAGCAGCTTGGTATGGACAGATACGCAGTATTTT. V usage is TRBV5-4 and J usage is TRBJ2-3; unclear D gene. Per the germline V gene, CDR1 is SGHNT and CDR2 is YYREEE (reference sequence). There are 13 residues in the CDR3. Trimming stripped 0 bases from V and 3 bases from J, with 5 bases between.

The chain combines TRBV11-3 with TRBJ2-3; D remains ambiguous. Trimming left V 5 bases short and J 0 bases short, with 15 bases between. The CDR3 consists of 16 residues. Germline loops: CDR1 SGHNT, CDR2 YENEEA. CDR3 sequence (DNA): TGTGCCAGCAGCCCTGGTGGCGGCCTTAGCACAGATACGCAGTATTTT. This codes for CASSPGGGLSTDTQYF. Variable domain in full (rest from reference TRBV11-3 and TRBJ2-3): EAGVVQSPRYKIIEKKQPVAFWCNPISGHNTLYWYLQNLGQGPELLIRYENEEAVDDSQLPKDRFSAERLKGVDSTLKIQPAELGDSAVYLCASSPGGGLSTDTQYFGPGTRLTVL.

The chain is built from TRBV28 and TRBJ2-1; TRBD1 agrees at 7 bases. The CDR3 length is 15 residues. CDR1 is MDHEN, CDR2 SYDVKM, per germline. V lost 3 bases, J lost 8 bases, and 10 bases stayed unmatched. The CDR3 DNA reads TGTGCCAGCAGTTTCGGGACAGAGAGAGACGATGAGCAGTTCTTC. It codes for CASSFGTERDDEQFF.

The CDR3 sequence: CASSIMGSGNEQFF. CDR3 sequence (DNA): TGCGCCAGCAGCATCATGGGGTCGGGCAATGAGCAGTTCTTC. The chain uses TRBV5-1 and TRBJ2-1; D unresolved. Germline V gene data show CDR1 as SGHRS and CDR2 as YFSETQ. The CDR3 spans 14 residues. With 4 bases removed from V and 6 bases from J, the gap between germline ends came to 14 bases.

The chain is built from TRBV28 and TRBJ1-1; D is perhaps TRBD1 (6 bases). The CDR3 has 15 amino acids. Trimming pared 7 bases from V and 5 bases from J, leaving 20 bases between. Germline values: CDR1 MDHEN, CDR2 SYDVKM. CDR3 coding DNA: TGTGCCAGCACTCTTGGCCAGGGGTTTCGGACTGAAGCTTTCTTT. Its translation: CASTLGQGFRTEAFF.

This clonotype has ten or more counts. The genes are TRBV6-5 and TRBJ2-7, with TRBD2 as a possible D gene (6 bases). This CDR3 is built from 13 residues. The germline gives CDR1 MNHEY, CDR2 SVGAGI. With 2 bases removed from V and 4 bases from J, the gap between germline ends came to 9 bases. CDR3 in DNA: TGTGCCAGCAGTTACGAGGAGGGGTACGAGCAGTACTTC. Protein product: CASSYEEGYEQYF.

The chain carries TRBV6-5 and TRBJ1-5; TRBD1 is a possible D gene (5 bases). This CDR3 contains 13 residues. Germline CDR1 is MNHEY and CDR2 is SVGAGI. Trimming pared 7 bases from V and 6 bases from J, leaving 13 bases between. The CDR3 spells CASTSGFRQPQHF. The CDR3 region has the DNA TGTGCCAGCACTTCAGGGTTTCGTCAGCCCCAGCATTTT.

The V call is TRBV7-8, the J call TRBJ1-5; 9 bases are shared with TRBD1. CDR1 and CDR2 (germline): SGHVS, FQNEAQ. The CDR3 contains 19 residues. V lost 2 bases and J lost 6; bases outside the gene matches: 17. CDR3 nucleotide sequence: TGTGCCAGCAGCTTACTCCCCCTAACCGGGACAGGGCTCGGTCAGCCCCAGCATTTT. This sequence encodes CASSLLPLTGTGLGQPQHF.

To note about this clonotype: This sequence may be a read error, since a much larger clone differs from it by one base. The chain combines TRBV29-1 with TRBJ2-1, with D possibly TRBD1 on 6 matching bases. The germline CDR1 and CDR2 sequences are SQVTM and ANQGSEA. This CDR3 has 13 amino acids. In DNA form, the CDR3 reads TGCAGCGTTGATGACAGGTTGCGAAATGAGCAGTTATTC. It specifies CSVDDRLRNEQLF.

This clonotype was seen more than once but under ten times. This chain connects TRBV2 to TRBJ2-3; D perhaps matches TRBD2 (5 bases). CDR3 length equals 14 residues. Trimming removed 7 bases from V and 0 bases from J, with 11 bases in between. Germline lookup yields CDR1 SNHLY and CDR2 FYNNEI. The CDR3 region has the DNA TGTGCCAGCAACCGGGATTATAGCACAGATACGCAGTATTTT. Its translation is CASNRDYSTDTQYF.

To note about this clonotype: Relative to the germline gene, one junction end is altered; a read error may explain this. The CDR3 bases are TGCGCCAACAGCTTGGGAAACACCGGGGAGCTGTTTTTT. Translating it yields CANSLGNTGELFF. The chain uses TRBV5-1 and TRBJ2-2; D gene uncertain. The CDR3 runs 13 residues. Germline CDR1 is SGHRS and CDR2 is YFSETQ.

This clonotype was detected ten times or more. The chain's CDR3 is CASSQDTGIPTGELFF. The CDR3, as DNA: TGTGCCAGCAGCCAAGATACGGGAATCCCCACCGGGGAGCTGTTTTTT. This rearrangement joins TRBV4-2 to TRBJ2-2; TRBD2 might be the D (5 bases). V was shortened by 0 bases and J by 4 bases, with 12 bases between the two germline ends. Germline CDR1 reads LGHNA; CDR2 reads YNFKEQ. The CDR3 runs to 16 residues.